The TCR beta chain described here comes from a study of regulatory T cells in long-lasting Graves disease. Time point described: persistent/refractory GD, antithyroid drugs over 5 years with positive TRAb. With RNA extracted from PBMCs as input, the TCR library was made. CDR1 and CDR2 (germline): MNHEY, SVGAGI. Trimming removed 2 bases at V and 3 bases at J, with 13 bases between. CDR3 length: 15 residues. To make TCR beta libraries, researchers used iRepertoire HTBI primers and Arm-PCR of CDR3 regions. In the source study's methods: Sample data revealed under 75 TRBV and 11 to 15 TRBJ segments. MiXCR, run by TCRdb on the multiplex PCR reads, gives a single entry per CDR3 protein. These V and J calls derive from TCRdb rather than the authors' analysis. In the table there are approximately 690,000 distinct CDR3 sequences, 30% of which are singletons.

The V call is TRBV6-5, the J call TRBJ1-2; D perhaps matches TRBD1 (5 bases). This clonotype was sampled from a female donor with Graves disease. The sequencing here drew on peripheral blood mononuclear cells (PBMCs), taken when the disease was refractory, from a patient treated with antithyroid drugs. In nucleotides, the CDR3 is TGTGCCAGCAGTTACGGGGGGATAGGGTACTATGGCTACACCTTC. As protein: CASSYGGIGYYGYTF.